A single T cell receptor beta chain is shown here with its context. Its antigen is unidentified. This entry is derived from a study of cytomegalovirus exposure and HLA in healthy donors. Turning to the study itself: It was reported in a later analysis that the 120 or so validation repertoires used the same platform as the roughly 700 first-cohort repertoires.

The method was immunoSEQ multiplex PCR; TCRdb's version includes in-frame clones alone and lacks a portion of them. The data show more than 110,000 clones, just over 85% seen once. Study results and limitations: Three CMV-associated chains were confirmed in vitro to be specific for CMV antigens. For cytomegalovirus status, the classifier reportedly gave diagnoses with high specificity and sensitivity. The study flagged 150 to 200 TCR beta chains as cytomegalovirus-associated.

Germline V gives CDR1 SGHAT, CDR2 FQDESV (reference sequence). This CDR3 contains 13 residues. V gave up 6 bases and J gave up 4 bases; unmatched junction bases: 3. The material sequenced was PBMCs. This sequence joins TRBV11-1 and TRBJ1-5; 7 positions match TRBD1. The clonotype originates from a woman between 18 and 30 years old in good health and CMV-seropositive. Here the CDR3 DNA reads TGTGCCAGCAGTGGGACAGATAATCAGCCCCAGCATTTT. Residues: CASSGTDNQPQHF.